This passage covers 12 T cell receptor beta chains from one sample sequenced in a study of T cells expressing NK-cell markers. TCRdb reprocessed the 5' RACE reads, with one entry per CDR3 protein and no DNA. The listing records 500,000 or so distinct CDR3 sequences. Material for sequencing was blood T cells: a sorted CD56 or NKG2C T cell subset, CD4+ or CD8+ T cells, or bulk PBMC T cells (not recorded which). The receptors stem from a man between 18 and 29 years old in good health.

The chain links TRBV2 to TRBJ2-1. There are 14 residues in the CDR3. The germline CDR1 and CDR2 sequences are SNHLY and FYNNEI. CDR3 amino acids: CASDRDGDYNEQFF.

CDR3 residues: CSAESGRTTGRETQYF. The chain carries TRBV20-1 and TRBJ2-5; the TRBD1 assignment by TCRdb is unverifiable without DNA. There are 16 residues in the CDR3. From germline, CDR1 is DFQATT and CDR2 SNEGSKA (reference sequence).

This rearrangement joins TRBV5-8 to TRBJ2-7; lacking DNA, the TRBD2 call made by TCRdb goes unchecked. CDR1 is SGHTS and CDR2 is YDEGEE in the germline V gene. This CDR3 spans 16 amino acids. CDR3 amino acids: CASSWAGPVPFYEQYF.

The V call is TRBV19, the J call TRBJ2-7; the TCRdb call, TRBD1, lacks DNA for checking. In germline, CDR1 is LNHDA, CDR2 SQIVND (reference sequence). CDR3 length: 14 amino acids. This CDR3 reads CASSIADRDYEQYF.

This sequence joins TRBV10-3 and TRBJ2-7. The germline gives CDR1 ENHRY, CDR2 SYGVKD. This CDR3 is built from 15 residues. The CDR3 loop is CAISDQDSSSYEQYF.

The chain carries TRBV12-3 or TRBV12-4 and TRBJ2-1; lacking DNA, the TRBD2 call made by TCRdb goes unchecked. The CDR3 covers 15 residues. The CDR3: CASTLVSFADNEQFF.

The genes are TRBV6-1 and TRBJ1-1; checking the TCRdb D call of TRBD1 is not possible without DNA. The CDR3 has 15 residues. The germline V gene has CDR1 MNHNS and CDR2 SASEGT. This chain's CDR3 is CASSPTGGLDTEAFF.

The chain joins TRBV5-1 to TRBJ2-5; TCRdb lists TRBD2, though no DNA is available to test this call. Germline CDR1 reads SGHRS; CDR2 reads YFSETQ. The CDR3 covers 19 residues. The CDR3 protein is CASSYPTGSLAGGIETQYF.

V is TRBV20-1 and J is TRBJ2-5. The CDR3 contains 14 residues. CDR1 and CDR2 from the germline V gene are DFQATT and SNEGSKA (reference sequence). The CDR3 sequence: CSTIAVGNGETQYF.

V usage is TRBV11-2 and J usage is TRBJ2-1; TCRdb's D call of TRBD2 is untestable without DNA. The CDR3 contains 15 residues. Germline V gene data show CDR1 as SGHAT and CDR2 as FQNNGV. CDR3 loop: CASSFRLAGDHEQFF.

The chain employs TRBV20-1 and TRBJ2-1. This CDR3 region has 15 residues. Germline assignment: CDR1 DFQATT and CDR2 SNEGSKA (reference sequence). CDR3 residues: CSARDSLTVYNEQFF.

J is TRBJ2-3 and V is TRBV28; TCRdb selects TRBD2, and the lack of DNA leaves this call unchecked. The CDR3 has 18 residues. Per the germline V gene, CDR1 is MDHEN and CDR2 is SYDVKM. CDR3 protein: CASSLLDLWSGRQDTQYF.